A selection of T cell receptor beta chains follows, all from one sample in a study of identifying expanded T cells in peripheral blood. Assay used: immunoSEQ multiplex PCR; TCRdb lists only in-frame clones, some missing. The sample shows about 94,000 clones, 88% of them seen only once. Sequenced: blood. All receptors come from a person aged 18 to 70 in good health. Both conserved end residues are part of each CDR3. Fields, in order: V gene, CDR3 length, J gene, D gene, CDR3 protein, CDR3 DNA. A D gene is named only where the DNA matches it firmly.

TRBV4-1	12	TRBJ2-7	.	CASSQGMGEQYF	TGCGCCAGCAGCCAAGGGATGGGGGAGCAGTACTTC
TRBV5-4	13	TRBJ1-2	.	CASSLGADYGYTF	TGTGCCAGCAGCTTGGGGGCAGACTATGGCTACACCTTC
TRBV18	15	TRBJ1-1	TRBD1	CASSRTGDRNTEAFF	TGTGCCAGCTCCCGAACAGGGGATCGGAACACTGAAGCTTTCTTT
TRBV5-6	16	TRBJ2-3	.	CASIRSGLSSTDTQYF	TGTGCCAGCATTCGATCGGGACTCTCTAGCACAGATACGCAGTATTTT
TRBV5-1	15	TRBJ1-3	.	CASSFLPGSGNTIYF	TGCGCCAGCAGCTTTCTGCCGGGCTCTGGAAACACCATATATTTT
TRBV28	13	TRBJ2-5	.	CASTPTLLETQYF	TGTGCCAGCACCCCCACCCTCCTAGAGACCCAGTACTTC
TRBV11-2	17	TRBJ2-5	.	CASSSLSLKRMEETQYF	TGTGCCAGCAGCTCCTTATCCCTAAAAAGGATGGAGGAGACCCAGTACTTC
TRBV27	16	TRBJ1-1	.	CASSWAGGIWDTEAFF	TGTGCCAGCAGTTGGGCCGGAGGGATTTGGGACACTGAAGCTTTCTTT
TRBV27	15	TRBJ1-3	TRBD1	CASRPTGRVGNTIYF	TGTGCCAGCAGGCCGACAGGGAGGGTCGGAAACACCATATATTTT
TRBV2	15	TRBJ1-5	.	CASEAERVRNQPQHF	TGTGCCAGCGAGGCCGAAAGGGTCCGAAATCAGCCCCAGCATTTT
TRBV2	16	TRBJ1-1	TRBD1	CASSDSGGGGIPDAFF	TGTGCCAGCAGTGATTCGGGTGGAGGGGGCATACCTGATGCTTTCTTT
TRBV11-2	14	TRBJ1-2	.	CASSLVLGERGYTF	TGTGCCAGCAGCTTAGTCTTGGGGGAACGCGGCTACACCTTC
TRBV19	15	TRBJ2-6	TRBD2	CASSSGRAGANVLTF	TGTGCCAGTAGTTCGGGGAGGGCCGGGGCCAACGTCCTGACTTTC
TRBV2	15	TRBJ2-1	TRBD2	CASSERTSGGNEQFF	TGTGCCAGCAGTGAAAGGACTAGCGGGGGTAATGAGCAGTTCTTC
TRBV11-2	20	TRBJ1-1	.	CASSLDRGTSFGTVNTEAFF	TGTGCCAGCAGCTTAGATAGGGGGACCTCATTTGGAACAGTGAACACTGAAGCTTTCTTT
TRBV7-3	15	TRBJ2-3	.	CASSSDYTGTDTQYF	TGTGCCAGCAGCTCGGATTACACAGGGACGGATACGCAGTATTTT